This T cell receptor beta chain appears in the sequencing data of a study of response to subunit inactivated influenza vaccine. Overall study findings and caveats: Authors suggested seasonal influenza vaccinations each recruit few new T cells.

TCRdb re-analysed the RT-PCR reads in MiXCR, keeping a single row per CDR3 protein. Found here are 700,000 to 900,000 distinct CDR3 sequences, approximately 22% of them singletons; the top ten hold more than 8.5%. This CDR3 spans 13 amino acids. V lost 2 bases to trimming and J lost 3 bases, with 8 bases between them. There are many counts of this clonotype. Its antigen is currently unknown. The sequence derives from a man in his fifties or sixties who received an inactivated influenza vaccine. V and J are TRBV12-3 or TRBV12-4 and TRBJ2-7; D ambiguous. The source was PBMCs from blood, collected around 5 days after vaccination. The CDR3 nucleotides read TGTGCCAGCAGTTTATGGCCAGACTACGAGCAGTACTTC. This gives the protein CASSLWPDYEQYF.